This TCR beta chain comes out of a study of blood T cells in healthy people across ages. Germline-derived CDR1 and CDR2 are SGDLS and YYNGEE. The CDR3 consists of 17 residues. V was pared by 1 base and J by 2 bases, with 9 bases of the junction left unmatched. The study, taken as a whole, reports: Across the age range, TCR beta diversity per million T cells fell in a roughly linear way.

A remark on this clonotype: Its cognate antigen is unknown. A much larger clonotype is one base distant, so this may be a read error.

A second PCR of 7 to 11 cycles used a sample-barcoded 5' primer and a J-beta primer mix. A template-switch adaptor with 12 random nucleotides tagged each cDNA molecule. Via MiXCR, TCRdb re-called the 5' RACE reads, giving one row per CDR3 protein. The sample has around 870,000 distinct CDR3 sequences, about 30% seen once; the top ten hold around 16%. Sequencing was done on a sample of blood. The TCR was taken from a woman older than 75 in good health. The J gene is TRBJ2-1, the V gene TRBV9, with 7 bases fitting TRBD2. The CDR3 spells CASSVTIGGGAYNEQFF. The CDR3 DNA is TGTGCCAGCAGCGTAACAATCGGCGGGGGTGCCTACAATGAGCAGTTCTTC.